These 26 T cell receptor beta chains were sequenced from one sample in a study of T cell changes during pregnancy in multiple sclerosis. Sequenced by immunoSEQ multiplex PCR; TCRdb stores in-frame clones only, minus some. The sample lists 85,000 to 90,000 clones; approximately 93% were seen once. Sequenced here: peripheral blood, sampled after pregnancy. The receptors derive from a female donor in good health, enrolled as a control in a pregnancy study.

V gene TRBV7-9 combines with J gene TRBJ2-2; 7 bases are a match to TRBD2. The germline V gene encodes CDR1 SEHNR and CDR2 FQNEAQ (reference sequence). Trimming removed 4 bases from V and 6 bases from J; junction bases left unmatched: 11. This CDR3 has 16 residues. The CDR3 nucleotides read TGTGCCAGCAGCTCAGCGGGGACTACGTCACCCGGGGAGCTGTTTTTT. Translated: CASSSAGTTSPGELFF.

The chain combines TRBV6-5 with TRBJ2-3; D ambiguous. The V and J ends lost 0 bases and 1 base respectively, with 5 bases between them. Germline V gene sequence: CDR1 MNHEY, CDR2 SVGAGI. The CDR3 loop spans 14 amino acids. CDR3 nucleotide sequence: TGTGCCAGCAGTTACTCCAGCGGCACAGATACGCAGTATTTT. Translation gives CASSYSSGTDTQYF.

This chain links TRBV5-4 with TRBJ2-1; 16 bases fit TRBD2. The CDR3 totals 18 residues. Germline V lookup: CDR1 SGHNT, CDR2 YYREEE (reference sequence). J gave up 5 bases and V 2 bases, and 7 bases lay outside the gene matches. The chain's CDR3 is CASSFPGLAGGVDNEQFF. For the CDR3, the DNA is TGTGCCAGCAGCTTTCCGGGACTAGCGGGAGGGGTGGACAATGAGCAGTTCTTC.

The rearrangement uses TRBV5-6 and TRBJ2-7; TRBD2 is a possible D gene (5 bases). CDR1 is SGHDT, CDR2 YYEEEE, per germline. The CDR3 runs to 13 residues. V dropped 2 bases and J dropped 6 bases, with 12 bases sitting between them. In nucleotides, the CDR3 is TGTGCCAGCAGCTTCTTGAGGGTCCCCGAGCAGTACTTC. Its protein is CASSFLRVPEQYF.

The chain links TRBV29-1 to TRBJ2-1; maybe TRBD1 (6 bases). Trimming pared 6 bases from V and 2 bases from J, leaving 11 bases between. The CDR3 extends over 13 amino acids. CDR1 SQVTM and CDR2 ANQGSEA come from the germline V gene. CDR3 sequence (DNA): TGCAGCGTGGCAGGGGACGCCTACAATGAGCAGTTCTTC. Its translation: CSVAGDAYNEQFF.

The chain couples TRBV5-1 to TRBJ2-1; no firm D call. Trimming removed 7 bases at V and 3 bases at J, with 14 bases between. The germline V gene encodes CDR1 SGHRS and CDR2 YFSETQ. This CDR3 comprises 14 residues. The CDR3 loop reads CASGIGGVYNEQFF. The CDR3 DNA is TGCGCCAGCGGAATTGGCGGAGTCTACAATGAGCAGTTCTTC.

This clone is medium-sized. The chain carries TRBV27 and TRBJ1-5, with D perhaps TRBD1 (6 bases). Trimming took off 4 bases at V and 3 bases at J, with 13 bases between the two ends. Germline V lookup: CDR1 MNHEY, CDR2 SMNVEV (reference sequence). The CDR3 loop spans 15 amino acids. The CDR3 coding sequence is TGTGCCAGCAGTTCGACCCCAGGGGTCAATCAGCCCCAGCATTTT. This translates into CASSSTPGVNQPQHF.

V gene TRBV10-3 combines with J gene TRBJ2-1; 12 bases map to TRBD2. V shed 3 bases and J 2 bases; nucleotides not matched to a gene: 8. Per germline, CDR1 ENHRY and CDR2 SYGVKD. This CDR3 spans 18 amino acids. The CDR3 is CAISEGPSGRATYNEQFF. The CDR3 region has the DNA TGTGCCATCAGTGAAGGGCCTAGCGGGAGGGCCACCTACAATGAGCAGTTCTTC.

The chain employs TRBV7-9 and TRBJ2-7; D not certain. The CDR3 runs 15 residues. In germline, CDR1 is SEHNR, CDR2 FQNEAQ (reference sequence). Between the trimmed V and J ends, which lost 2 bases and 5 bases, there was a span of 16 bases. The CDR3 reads CASSLKGRYDHEQYF. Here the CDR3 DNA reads TGTGCCAGCAGCTTAAAAGGCAGGTATGACCACGAGCAGTACTTC.

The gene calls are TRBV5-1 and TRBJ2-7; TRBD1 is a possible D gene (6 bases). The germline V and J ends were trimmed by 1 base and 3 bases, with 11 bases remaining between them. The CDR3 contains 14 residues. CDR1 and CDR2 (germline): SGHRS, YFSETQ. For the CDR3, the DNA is TGCGCCAGCAGCTTGACAGGGCTTCACTACGAGCAGTACTTC. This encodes CASSLTGLHYEQYF.

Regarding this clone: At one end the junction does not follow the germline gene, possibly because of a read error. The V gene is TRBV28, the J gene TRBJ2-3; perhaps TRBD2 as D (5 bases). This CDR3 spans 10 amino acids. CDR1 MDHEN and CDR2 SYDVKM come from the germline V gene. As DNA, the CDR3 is TGTGCCAGCGGACCGGGATCCAAAAGTTTT. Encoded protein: CASGPGSKSF. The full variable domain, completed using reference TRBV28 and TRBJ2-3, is DVKVTQSSRYLVKRTGEKVFLECVQDMDHENMFWYRQDPGLGLRLIYFSYDVKMKEKGDIPEGYSVSREKKERFSLILESASTNQTSMYLCASGPGSKSFGPGTRLTVL.

The CDR3 loop reads CASRGGPRQSYEQYF. The CDR3 coding sequence is TGTGCCAGTCGGGGAGGACCGAGACAATCCTACGAGCAGTACTTC. The V and J genes are TRBV19 and TRBJ2-7, with TRBD2 as a possible D gene (6 bases). Germline V gene lookup returns CDR1 LNHDA and CDR2 SQIVND (reference sequence). V was pared by 8 bases and J by 1 base, with 18 bases between. This CDR3 comprises 15 residues.

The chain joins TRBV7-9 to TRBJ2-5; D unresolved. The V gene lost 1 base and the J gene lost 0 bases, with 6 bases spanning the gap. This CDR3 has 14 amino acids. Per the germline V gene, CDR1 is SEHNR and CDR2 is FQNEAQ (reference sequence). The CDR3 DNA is TGTGCCAGCAGCTTAGTCCGGTACCAAGAGACCCAGTACTTC. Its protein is CASSLVRYQETQYF. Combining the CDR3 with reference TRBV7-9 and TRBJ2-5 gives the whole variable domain DTGVSQNPRHKITKRGQNVTFRCDPISEHNRLYWYRQTLGQGPEFLTYFQNEAQLEKSRLLSDRFSAERPKGSFSTLEIQRTEQGDSAMYLCASSLVRYQETQYFGPGTRLLVL.

CDR3 in DNA: TGTGCCATCAACAACTTCGGACAGTACTACGAGCAGTACTTC. Translation gives CAINNFGQYYEQYF. This chain links TRBV10-3 with TRBJ2-7; D is possibly TRBD1 (6 bases). Trimming took off 7 bases at V and 3 bases at J, with 16 bases between the two ends. The germline V gene encodes CDR1 ENHRY and CDR2 SYGVKD. This CDR3 spans 14 amino acids.

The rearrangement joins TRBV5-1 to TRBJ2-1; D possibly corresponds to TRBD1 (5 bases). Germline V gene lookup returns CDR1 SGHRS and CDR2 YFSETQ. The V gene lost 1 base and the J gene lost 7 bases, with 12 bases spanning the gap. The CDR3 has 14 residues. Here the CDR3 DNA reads TGCGCCAGCAGCTTGTTTGGGGCCGGGAATGAGCAGTTCTTC. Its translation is CASSLFGAGNEQFF.

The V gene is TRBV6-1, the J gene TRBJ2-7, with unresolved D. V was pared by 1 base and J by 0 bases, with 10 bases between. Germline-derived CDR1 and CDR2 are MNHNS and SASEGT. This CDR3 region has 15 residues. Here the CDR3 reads CASSEDPTGSYEQYF. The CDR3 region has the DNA TGTGCCAGCAGTGAAGATCCCACCGGCTCCTACGAGCAGTACTTC.

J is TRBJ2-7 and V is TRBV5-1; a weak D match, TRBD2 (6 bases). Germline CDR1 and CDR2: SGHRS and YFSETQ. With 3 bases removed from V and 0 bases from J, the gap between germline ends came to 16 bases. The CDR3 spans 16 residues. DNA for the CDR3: TGCGCCAGCAGCTCTTACCTGGCGGACTACTCCTACGAGCAGTACTTC. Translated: CASSSYLADYSYEQYF. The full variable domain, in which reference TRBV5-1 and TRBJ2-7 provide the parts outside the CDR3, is KAGVTQTPRYLIKTRGQQVTLSCSPISGHRSVSWYQQTPGQGLQFLFEYFSETQRNKGNFPGRFSGRQFSNSRSEMNVSTLELGDSALYLCASSSYLADYSYEQYFGPGTRLTVT.

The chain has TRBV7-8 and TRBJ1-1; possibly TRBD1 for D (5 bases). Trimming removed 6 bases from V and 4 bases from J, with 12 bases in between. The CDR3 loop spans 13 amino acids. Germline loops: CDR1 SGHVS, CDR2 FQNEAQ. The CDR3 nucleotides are TGTGCCAGCAGTCTCGGGGGGGTCACTGAAGCTTTCTTT. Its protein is CASSLGGVTEAFF.

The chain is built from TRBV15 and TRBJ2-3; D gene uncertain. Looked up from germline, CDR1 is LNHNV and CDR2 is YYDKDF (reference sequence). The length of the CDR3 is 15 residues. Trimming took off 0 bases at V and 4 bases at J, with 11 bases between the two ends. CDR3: CATSRESVLSDTQYF. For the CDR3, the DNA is TGTGCCACCAGCAGAGAATCGGTTCTCTCAGATACGCAGTATTTT.

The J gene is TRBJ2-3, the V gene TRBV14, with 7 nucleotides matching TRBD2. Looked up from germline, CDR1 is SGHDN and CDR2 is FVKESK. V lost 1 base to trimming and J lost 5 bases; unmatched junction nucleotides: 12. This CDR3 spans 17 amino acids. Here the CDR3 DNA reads TGTGCCAGCAGCCAAGTAAGACCGGGAGGCCAGGGAGATACGCAGTATTTT. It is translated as CASSQVRPGGQGDTQYF. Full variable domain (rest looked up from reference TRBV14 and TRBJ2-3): EAGVTQFPSHSVIEKGQTVTLRCDPISGHDNLYWYRRVMGKEIKFLLHFVKESKQDESGMPNNRFLAERTGGTYSTLKVQPAELEDSGVYFCASSQVRPGGQGDTQYFGPGTRLTVL.

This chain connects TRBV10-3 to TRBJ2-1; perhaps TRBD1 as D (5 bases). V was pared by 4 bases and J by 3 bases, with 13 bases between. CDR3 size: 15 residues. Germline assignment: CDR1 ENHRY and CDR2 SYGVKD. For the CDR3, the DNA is TGTGCCATCAGTGCGGACGCTCAGGGCTACAATGAGCAGTTCTTC. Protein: CAISADAQGYNEQFF.

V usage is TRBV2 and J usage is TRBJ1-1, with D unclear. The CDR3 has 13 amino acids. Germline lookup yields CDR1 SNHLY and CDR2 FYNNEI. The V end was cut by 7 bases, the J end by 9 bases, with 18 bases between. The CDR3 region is CASNSGTLRQAFF. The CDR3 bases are TGTGCCAGCAACAGCGGTACCTTAAGACAAGCTTTCTTT.

The CDR3 region is CASRGGDEQYF. CDR3 bases: TGTGCCAGCAGAGGCGGGGACGAGCAGTACTTC. V gene TRBV6-5 combines with J gene TRBJ2-7, with a possible D match to TRBD2 (6 bases). The CDR3 contains 11 residues. Germline loops: CDR1 MNHEY, CDR2 SVGAGI. With 6 bases removed from V and 5 bases from J, the gap between germline ends came to 8 bases.

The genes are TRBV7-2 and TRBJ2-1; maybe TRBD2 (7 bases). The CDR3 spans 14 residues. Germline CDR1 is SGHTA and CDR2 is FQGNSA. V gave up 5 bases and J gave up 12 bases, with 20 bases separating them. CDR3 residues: CASSQGGAHRLQFF. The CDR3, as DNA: TGTGCCAGCAGCCAAGGGGGGGCGCACCGCCTGCAGTTCTTC.

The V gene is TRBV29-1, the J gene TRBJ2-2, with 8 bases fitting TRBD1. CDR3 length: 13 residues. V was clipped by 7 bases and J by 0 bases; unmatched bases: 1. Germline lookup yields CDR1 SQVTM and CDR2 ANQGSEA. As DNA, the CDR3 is TGCAGCGGGGGACAGGCGAACACCGGGGAGCTGTTTTTT. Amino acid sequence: CSGGQANTGELFF.

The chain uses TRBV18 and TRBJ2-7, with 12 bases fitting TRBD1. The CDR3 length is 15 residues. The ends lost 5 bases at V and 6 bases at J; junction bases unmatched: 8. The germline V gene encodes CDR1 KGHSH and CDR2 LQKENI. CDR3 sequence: CASSFTGQGAGEQYF. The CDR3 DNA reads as TGTGCCAGCTCATTTACGGGACAGGGGGCAGGCGAGCAGTACTTC.